The 5 T cell receptor beta chains in this list originate from one sample, sequenced in a study of T-cell memory formation after mild COVID-19. MiXCR, applied by TCRdb to the 5' RACE reads, yields one record per CDR3 protein. The sample has 50,000 or so distinct CDR3 sequences; less than 15% are singletons. Material: PBMCs or a T cell subset sorted from them (not recorded which). Receptors were obtained from a man between 18 and 29 years old who had mild COVID-19 (a few samples of this study predate the infection). Cell type and time point are not known.

This chain connects TRBV20-1 to TRBJ2-3; D might be TRBD1 (5 bases). This CDR3 region has 13 residues. V was trimmed by 2 bases and J by 3 bases, leaving 9 bases between them. Germline CDR1 and CDR2: DFQATT and SNEGSKA (reference sequence). The CDR3 bases are TGCAGTGCTAGACTCCCAGGGACAGATACGCAGTATTTT. Translating gives CSARLPGTDTQYF.

This clonotype turned up a few times. This could be a read error, since a much larger clone is one nucleotide away. The chain couples TRBV7-9 to TRBJ2-1; 7 bases match TRBD2. The CDR3 is made up of 13 amino acids. CDR1 and CDR2 (germline): SEHNR, FQNEAQ (reference sequence). The CDR3 spells CDSIRSGAEEQFF. The CDR3 DNA reads as TGTGACAGCATCCGCAGCGGGGCTGAGGAGCAGTTCTTC.

In this sample, this clonotype turned up many times. The chain combines TRBV5-4 with TRBJ2-5; 7 nucleotides align to TRBD1. The germline V gene encodes CDR1 SGHNT and CDR2 YYREEE (reference sequence). V shed 3 bases and J 0 bases; nucleotides not matched to a gene: 2. This CDR3 has 14 amino acids. CDR3 amino acids: CASSYDRDQETQYF. As DNA, the CDR3 is TGTGCCAGCAGCTACGACAGGGACCAAGAGACCCAGTACTTC.

With respect to this clonotype: This may be a read error: a much more frequent sequence differs by one nucleotide. J is TRBJ2-1 and V is TRBV7-9; D gene uncertain. Germline loops: CDR1 SEHNR, CDR2 FQNEAQ (reference sequence). This CDR3 has 14 amino acids. The chain's CDR3 is CASRTAYSYTEQFF. In DNA form, the CDR3 reads TGTGCCAGTCGTACGGCTTACTCCTACACTGAGCAGTTCTTC.

V and J are TRBV7-2 and TRBJ2-6, with no clear D. With 1 base removed from V and 2 bases from J, the gap between germline ends came to 9 bases. CDR3 size: 16 residues. Per the germline V gene, CDR1 is SGHTA and CDR2 is FQGNSA. The CDR3 reads CASSLGVGAGANVLTF. The CDR3, as DNA: TGTGCCAGCAGCTTAGGGGTGGGCGCTGGGGCCAACGTCCTGACTTTC. Drawing the rest from reference TRBV7-2 and TRBJ2-6, the complete variable domain is GAGVSQSPSNKVTEKGKDVELRCDPISGHTALYWYRQSLGQGLEFLIYFQGNSAPDKSGLPSDRFSAERTGGSVSTLTIQRTQQEDSAVYLCASSLGVGAGANVLTFGAGSRLTVL.